Following are 23 T cell receptor beta chains from one sample sequenced in a study of blood T cell repertoires in COVID-19. The table came from immunoSEQ multiplex PCR; TCRdb's copy has only in-frame clones and leaves some out. Among roughly 240,000 clones listed, around nine tenths were seen once. The sample consisted of peripheral blood. These receptors were collected from a woman aged 55-70 years who had recovered from COVID-19.

The rearrangement links TRBV20-1 to TRBJ2-3, with D uncertain. V was shortened by 3 bases and J by 4 bases, with 8 bases between the two germline ends. The germline CDR1 and CDR2 sequences are DFQATT and SNEGSKA (reference sequence). The CDR3 spans 12 residues. In DNA form, the CDR3 reads TGCAGTGCTAGTGATGCGGCAGATACGCAGTATTTT. It specifies CSASDAADTQYF.

J is TRBJ2-7 and V is TRBV10-3; 12 nucleotides match TRBD1. Per germline, CDR1 ENHRY and CDR2 SYGVKD. CDR3 length equals 15 residues. J was trimmed by 4 bases and V by 4 bases; bases with no gene match: 5. DNA of the CDR3: TGTGCCATCAGTGGAGGGACAGGGGGCGCGTACGAGCAGTACTTC. This gives the protein CAISGGTGGAYEQYF.

This chain uses TRBV4-1 with TRBJ1-3, with TRBD1 identical over 7 bases. V gave up 4 bases and J gave up 1 base; unmatched junction bases: 1. This CDR3 is built from 14 residues. CDR1 and CDR2 (germline): MGHRA, YSYEKL. The CDR3 region has the DNA TGCGCCAGCAGCCCCAGGGGGTCTGGAAACACCATATATTTT. Translating it yields CASSPRGSGNTIYF.

V and J are TRBV6-5 and TRBJ1-1, with TRBD1 matching 9 bases. Germline CDR1 MNHEY, CDR2 SVGAGI. Unmatched junction bases numbered 5, after V lost 6 bases and J lost 0 bases. The CDR3 totals 15 residues. The CDR3 loop is CASRSRDRVNTEAFF. The DNA of the CDR3 is TGTGCCAGCAGATCTCGGGACAGGGTGAACACTGAAGCTTTCTTT.

The gene calls are TRBV27 and TRBJ1-2, with TRBD1 as a possible D gene (6 bases). The CDR3 is made up of 14 amino acids. CDR1 is MNHEY and CDR2 is SMNVEV in the germline V gene (reference sequence). V lost 5 bases, J lost 2 bases, and 12 bases lay in between. In DNA, the CDR3 is TGTGCCAGCAGTCAGAACAGGGCAAACTATGGCTACACCTTC. The encoded protein is CASSQNRANYGYTF.

This clone was seen a handful of times. This chain links TRBV7-9 with TRBJ2-1, with a possible D match to TRBD1 (6 bases). The CDR3 covers 12 residues. Trimming pared 4 bases from V and 7 bases from J, leaving 8 bases between. Per germline, CDR1 SEHNR and CDR2 FQNEAQ (reference sequence). CDR3 coding DNA: TGTGCCAGCAGCTGGGGGCTGAATGAGCAGTTCTTC. This codes for CASSWGLNEQFF.

The V and J genes are TRBV5-4 and TRBJ2-5; 8 nucleotides align to TRBD1. V dropped 4 bases and J dropped 5; count of bases not matched to a gene: 7. Germline V lookup: CDR1 SGHNT, CDR2 YYREEE (reference sequence). This CDR3 region has 14 residues. The CDR3, as DNA: TGTGCCAGCAGCCCAATGGACAGGGAGGAGACCCAGTACTTC. This sequence encodes CASSPMDREETQYF.

J is TRBJ2-3 and V is TRBV19; a weak D match, TRBD2 (5 bases). Trimming removed 8 bases at V and 1 base at J, with 7 bases between. Germline V gives CDR1 LNHDA, CDR2 SQIVND (reference sequence). The CDR3 is made up of 12 amino acids. The CDR3 here is CASSEGTDTQYF. The CDR3 nucleotides read TGTGCCAGTTCGGAGGGCACAGATACGCAGTATTTT.

J is TRBJ2-2 and V is TRBV11-3; the D gene is possibly TRBD2 (6 bases). Trimming shortened V by 5 bases and J by 1 base, and 8 bases separated the two germline ends. The CDR3 contains 14 residues. Germline lookup yields CDR1 SGHNT and CDR2 YENEEA. In DNA, the CDR3 is TGTGCCAGCAGCCCGGGGGTGAACACCGGGGAGCTGTTTTTT. Its translation: CASSPGVNTGELFF.

The V call is TRBV25-1, the J call TRBJ2-1; the match to TRBD1 covers 7 bases. CDR3 length: 15 residues. Germline CDR1 reads MGHDK; CDR2 reads SYGVNS. Unmatched junction bases numbered 6, after V lost 4 bases and J lost 3 bases. The chain's CDR3 is CASSAHRDSYNEQFF. CDR3 DNA: TGTGCCAGCAGTGCACATCGGGACAGCTACAATGAGCAGTTCTTC.

This chain joins TRBV27 and TRBJ2-5; D not certain. Looked up from germline, CDR1 is MNHEY and CDR2 is SMNVEV (reference sequence). The CDR3 is made up of 14 amino acids. V lost 6 bases and J 4 bases, leaving 15 bases between the germline ends. DNA for the CDR3: TGTGCCAGCAGAAGGCAGGTTCTTGGAGAGACCCAGTACTTC. Translation gives CASRRQVLGETQYF.

This clone turned up a few times. The genes are TRBV24-1 and TRBJ1-1; a weak D match, TRBD1 (5 bases). The CDR3 has 14 amino acids. With 4 bases removed from V and 10 bases from J, the gap between germline ends came to 18 bases. Germline V gene lookup returns CDR1 KGHDR and CDR2 SFDVKD. This CDR3 reads CATSDPGRRRGAFF. The CDR3 DNA sequence: TGTGCCACCAGTGACCCCGGGAGGCGGAGGGGAGCTTTCTTT.

The rearrangement uses TRBV5-4 and TRBJ2-7; D possibly corresponds to TRBD1 (6 bases). The CDR3 contains 14 residues. Per the germline V gene, CDR1 is SGHNT and CDR2 is YYREEE (reference sequence). V was trimmed by 4 bases and J by 2 bases, leaving 13 bases between them. Here the CDR3 reads CASSQQGEPYEQYF. The CDR3 DNA follows: TGTGCCAGCAGCCAACAGGGTGAGCCCTACGAGCAGTACTTC.

J is TRBJ1-6 and V is TRBV3-1 (or the pseudogene TRBV3-2); 7 bases agree with TRBD1. Trimming removed 4 bases from V and 8 bases from J; junction bases left unmatched: 8. The CDR3 runs to 15 residues. The germline V gene encodes CDR1 LGHDT and CDR2 YNNKEL (reference sequence). This chain's CDR3 is CASSPEGQPYSPLHF. The CDR3 nucleotides are TGTGCCAGCAGCCCCGAGGGACAGCCCTATTCACCCCTCCACTTT.

The V and J genes are TRBV6-5 and TRBJ2-7; TRBD2 might be the D (6 bases). The CDR3 sequence is 14 residues long. Germline CDR1 is MNHEY and CDR2 is SVGAGI. V was trimmed by 11 bases and J by 0 bases, leaving 17 bases between them. CDR3 nucleotide sequence: TGTGCCGCGGGCGGGGCAATAAGCTCCTACGAGCAGTACTTC. Translated: CAAGGAISSYEQYF.

With respect to this clone: This sample also contains other DNA sequences that code for the same CDR3. The rearrangement links TRBV18 to TRBJ1-2, with D possibly matching TRBD1 (5 bases). Germline CDR1 is KGHSH and CDR2 is LQKENI. V was clipped by 3 bases and J by 2 bases, with 7 bases between them. The CDR3 runs to 13 residues. CDR3 nucleotide sequence: TGTGCCAGCTCACCGGGGCAGAACTATGGCTACACCTTC. Amino acid sequence: CASSPGQNYGYTF.

This chain connects TRBV9 to TRBJ1-5, with D unclear. The germline gives CDR1 SGDLS, CDR2 YYNGEE. This CDR3 spans 14 amino acids. V lost 3 bases and J 3 bases, leaving 10 bases between the germline ends. For the CDR3, the DNA is TGTGCCAGCAGCGCCCGGGATGCCAATCAGCCCCAGCATTTT. It translates to CASSARDANQPQHF.

This chain connects TRBV2 to TRBJ2-1, with D tentatively TRBD2 (5 bases). Trimming removed 4 bases from V and 9 bases from J, with 16 bases in between. The V gene's germline CDR1 is SNHLY and CDR2 FYNNEI. This CDR3 region has 14 residues. The CDR3 here is CASSVLTRMAEQFF. The CDR3 DNA follows: TGTGCCAGCAGTGTTCTTACTAGAATGGCTGAGCAGTTCTTC.

The rearrangement links TRBV7-8 to TRBJ1-5, with 8 positions matching TRBD1. V gave up 0 bases and J gave up 4 bases; unmatched junction bases: 5. Germline lookup yields CDR1 SGHVS and CDR2 FQNEAQ. CDR3 length: 16 residues. CDR3 region: CASSLAGQGWNQPQHF. As DNA, the CDR3 is TGTGCCAGCAGCTTAGCCGGACAGGGATGGAATCAGCCCCAGCATTTT.

The genes are TRBV5-8 and TRBJ2-2, with 7 bases fitting TRBD1. The CDR3 totals 18 residues. Per the germline V gene, CDR1 is SGHTS and CDR2 is YDEGEE. V dropped 1 base and J dropped 0; count of bases not matched to a gene: 9. The CDR3 protein is CASSLWSGTAANTGELFF. The CDR3 DNA sequence: TGTGCCAGCAGCTTGTGGTCCGGGACAGCCGCGAACACCGGGGAGCTGTTTTTT.

The V gene is TRBV9, the J gene TRBJ2-7, with 10 bases that match TRBD2. Losses at the gene ends were 0 bases for V and 3 bases for J; bases not matched to a gene: 6. Germline values: CDR1 SGDLS, CDR2 YYNGEE. The CDR3 consists of 16 residues. The CDR3 coding sequence is TGTGCCAGCAGCGTAGAGGTTAGCGGGGGGTTCTACGAGCAGTACTTC. This sequence encodes CASSVEVSGGFYEQYF.

The V gene is TRBV9, the J gene TRBJ2-2; D not resolved. Deletions cut 0 bases from V and 4 bases from J, with 7 bases between. This CDR3 comprises 14 residues. CDR1 SGDLS and CDR2 YYNGEE come from the germline V gene. CDR3 coding DNA: TGTGCCAGCAGCGTAGGAGGCCGCACCGGGGAGCTGTTTTTT. This codes for CASSVGGRTGELFF.

The chain joins TRBV9 to TRBJ2-2; no clear D gene. Germline V lookup: CDR1 SGDLS, CDR2 YYNGEE. Trimming stripped 0 bases from V and 6 bases from J, with 9 bases between. The CDR3 is 14 amino acids. The CDR3 sequence is CASSVAASAGELFF. DNA for the CDR3: TGTGCCAGCAGCGTAGCCGCTAGTGCCGGGGAGCTGTTTTTT.